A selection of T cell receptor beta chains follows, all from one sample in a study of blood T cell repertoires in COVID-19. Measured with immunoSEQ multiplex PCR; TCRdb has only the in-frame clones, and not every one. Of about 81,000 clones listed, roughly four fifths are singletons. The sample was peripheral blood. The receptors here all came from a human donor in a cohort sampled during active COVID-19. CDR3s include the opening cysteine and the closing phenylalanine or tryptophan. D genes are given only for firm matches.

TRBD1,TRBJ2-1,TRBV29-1,TGCAGCGTTGAAGGGGGCCGGGACAGAATAAATGAGCAGTTCTTC,CSVEGGRDRINEQFF
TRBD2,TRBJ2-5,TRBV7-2,TGTGCCAGCAGCTTAGGGGTAGCGGGGGGGCAGGAGACCCAGTACTTC,CASSLGVAGGQETQYF
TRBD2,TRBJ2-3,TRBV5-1,TGCGCCAGTACTAGCGGGGGGGCTGCAGATACGCAGTATTTT,CASTSGGAADTQYF
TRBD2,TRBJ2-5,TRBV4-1,TGCGCCAGCAGCCAGCCACTAGCGGGGGGGCCTCCGATGGAGACCCAGTACTTC,CASSQPLAGGPPMETQYF
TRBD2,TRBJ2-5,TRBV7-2,TGTGCCAGCAGCTTAGGACTAGCGGGGGGGCAAGAGACCCAGTACTTC,CASSLGLAGGQETQYF
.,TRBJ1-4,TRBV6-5,TGTGCCAGCAGCCAACGGGGTAGTGAAAAACTGTTTTTT,CASSQRGSEKLFF
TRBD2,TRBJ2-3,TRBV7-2,TGTGCCAGCAGCACCCGGACTAGCGGGGGGGCCGGTACGCAGTATTTT,CASSTRTSGGAGTQYF
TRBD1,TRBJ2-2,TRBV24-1,TGTGCCACCAGTGACCCCCGACAGGGTCTCGGGTCCGGGGAGCTGTTTTTT,CATSDPRQGLGSGELFF
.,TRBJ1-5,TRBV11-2,TGTGCCAGCAGCTTGAGGGGGTCCTCGCCCCAGCATTTT,CASSLRGSSPQHF
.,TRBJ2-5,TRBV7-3,TGTGCCAGCAGCTTAACGGGCCCGGGACTGGTAGGAACCCAGTACTTC,CASSLTGPGLVGTQYF
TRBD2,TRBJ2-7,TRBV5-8,TGTGCCAGCAGCTTGCGAGCTAGCGGGGGACTCTCCTACGAGCAGTACTTC,CASSLRASGGLSYEQYF
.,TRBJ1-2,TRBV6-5,TGTGCCAGCAGTTATTCAGCGAACTATGGCTACACCTTC,CASSYSANYGYTF